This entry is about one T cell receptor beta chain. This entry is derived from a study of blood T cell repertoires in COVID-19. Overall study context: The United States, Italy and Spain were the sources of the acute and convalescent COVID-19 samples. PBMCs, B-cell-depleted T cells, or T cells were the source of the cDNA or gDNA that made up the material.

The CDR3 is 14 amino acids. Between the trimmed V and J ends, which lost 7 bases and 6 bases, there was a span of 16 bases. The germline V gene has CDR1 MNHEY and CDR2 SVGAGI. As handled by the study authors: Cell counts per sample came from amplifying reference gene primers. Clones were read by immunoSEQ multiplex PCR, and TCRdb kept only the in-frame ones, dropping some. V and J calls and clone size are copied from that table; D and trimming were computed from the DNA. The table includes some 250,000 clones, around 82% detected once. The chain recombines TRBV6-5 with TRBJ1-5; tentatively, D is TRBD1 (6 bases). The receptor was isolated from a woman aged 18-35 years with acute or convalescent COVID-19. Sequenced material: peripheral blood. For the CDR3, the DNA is TGTGCCAGCACCGAAGGGGGGGCTGGTCAGCCCCAGCATTTT. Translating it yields CASTEGGAGQPQHF.